Sequencing of this T cell receptor (beta chain) was carried out in a study of blood T cell repertoires in COVID-19. Across the whole study: Spain, Italy and the United States supplied samples that represented acute and convalescent COVID-19. PBMCs, B-cell-depleted T cells, or T cells provided the cDNA or gDNA that made up the material.

Source study methods: The authors estimated nucleated cell counts from reference gene primer amplification. Only in-frame clones appear in the TCRdb table, and some are missing; sequencing was by immunoSEQ multiplex PCR. That table gives V, J and clone size, and the DNA gave D and trimming. There are about 140,000 clones in the sample; about 91% occur only once, and 1.5% to 1.9% lies in the top ten. This clone was detected once. This CDR3 comprises 13 residues. The germline V and J ends were trimmed by 0 bases and 2 bases, with 4 bases remaining between them. CDR1 is SGHRS and CDR2 is YFSETQ in the germline V gene.

This chain uses TRBV5-1 with TRBJ2-3; D gene unclear. This receptor was identified in a woman aged 55-75 years with acute or convalescent COVID-19. Material: peripheral blood. CDR3: CASSLAYTDTQYF. Written as DNA, the CDR3 is TGCGCCAGCAGCTTGGCCTACACAGATACGCAGTATTTT. Based on the CDR3 plus reference TRBV5-1 and TRBJ2-3, the full variable domain is KAGVTQTPRYLIKTRGQQVTLSCSPISGHRSVSWYQQTPGQGLQFLFEYFSETQRNKGNFPGRFSGRQFSNSRSEMNVSTLELGDSALYLCASSLAYTDTQYFGPGTRLTVL.